This T cell receptor (beta chain) stems from a study of cytomegalovirus exposure and HLA in healthy donors. Data came from immunoSEQ multiplex PCR; TCRdb stores just in-frame clones and leaves some out. Here the sample spans roughly 120,000 clones, roughly 90% being singletons. The V gene's germline CDR1 is SQVTM and CDR2 ANQGSEA. The CDR3 consists of 17 residues. The junction had 14 bases not matched to a gene; V was cut back by 3 bases and J by 4 bases. The chain couples TRBV29-1 to TRBJ2-7; 11 bases fit TRBD2. The specimen sequenced was PBMCs. This receptor was taken from a woman aged 25 to 39 in good health and CMV-seropositive. The CDR3 bases are TGCAGCGTTGAGGGGATTTCGACTAGCGGGGTCGGATACGAGCAGTACTTC. Translating it yields CSVEGISTSGVGYEQYF.